The rows below give T cell receptor beta chains drawn from one sample of a study of T-cell reconstitution after alpha-beta-depleted transplantation in children. TCRdb analysed the PCR reads with MiXCR anew, one entry per CDR3 protein. The sample consists of 540,000 or so distinct CDR3 sequences, under 30% of them appearing once. Sequenced here: PBMCs, mostly from graft donor cells, sampled 360 days after TCRalphabeta/CD19-depleted stem cell transplant. These receptor sequences come from a boy younger than two who had a stem cell transplant for acute myeloid leukemia, so the T cells may come from the graft donor. CDR3s include the opening cysteine and the closing phenylalanine or tryptophan. The D gene is left open where the match is weak. Size tells how often a clone was seen (once, few, many) or the class of an expanded clone, and some rows leave it out.

CDR3 DNA	CDR3 protein	D gene	V gene	J gene	clone size
TGTGCCAGCAGTGAGTTCCTAGCGAATGAGCAGTTCTTC	CASSEFLANEQFF	.	TRBV25-1	TRBJ2-1	few
TGTGCCAGCAGCGCGGGGACTCACGATGAGCAGTTCTTC	CASSAGTHDEQFF	.	TRBV6-1	TRBJ2-1	.
TGTGCCAGCAGCCAAGTGGTCACAGATACGCAGTATTTT	CASSQVVTDTQYF	.	TRBV4-2	TRBJ2-3	few
TGTGCCAGCAGTACGGGGACAGGGGCAAATCAGCCCCAGCATTTT	CASSTGTGANQPQHF	TRBD1	TRBV12-3/TRBV12-4	TRBJ1-5	.
TGCAGTGCGTTGGACAGAGCCAAAAACACTGAAGCTTTCTTT	CSALDRAKNTEAFF	.	TRBV20-1	TRBJ1-1	many
TGTGCCAGCAGCCTAACAGGGTTGAACACTGAAGCTTTCTTT	CASSLTGLNTEAFF	.	TRBV7-2	TRBJ1-1	.
TGCAGTGCTTTAGTCTCTGGGGCCAACGTCCTGACTTTC	CSALVSGANVLTF	.	TRBV20-1	TRBJ2-6	.
TGTGCCAGCAGCCAGAGAGGAGCTAATGAAAAACTGTTTTTT	CASSQRGANEKLFF	.	TRBV7-2	TRBJ1-4	.
TGCAGCGTTGAAGATATAGAAGCAGCGCCGTATGCGCAGTACTTC	CSVEDIEAAPYAQYF	.	TRBV29-1	TRBJ2-7	many
TGTGCCAGCAGCGTAGAGGGAACAGATACGCAGTATTTT	CASSVEGTDTQYF	.	TRBV9	TRBJ2-3	few
TGTGCCAGCAGGGCGATGTGGCCCATCTACAGGGGGAACACAGATACGCAGTATTTT	CASRAMWPIYRGNTDTQYF	TRBD1	TRBV28	TRBJ2-3	.
TGTGCCATCAGAACTCGCACAGATACGCAGTATTTT	CAIRTRTDTQYF	.	TRBV10-3	TRBJ2-3	.
TGCAGCGTAAATCGGGACACCTCAGGCTACACCTTC	CSVNRDTSGYTF	.	TRBV29-1	TRBJ1-2	few
TGCAGTGCTCACCGACTAGCGGGGTTCGGAGATACGCAGTATTTT	CSAHRLAGFGDTQYF	TRBD2	TRBV20-1	TRBJ2-3	.